A selection of T cell receptor beta chains follows, all from one sample in a study of siplizumab effects on memory and regulatory T cells. Assay used: immunoSEQ multiplex PCR; TCRdb lists only in-frame clones, some missing. The sample records tens of thousands of clones, approximately 96% being singletons. Sample: naive CD8+ T cells sorted from blood. The receptor set was obtained from a human donor in good health. CDR3s include the opening cysteine and the closing phenylalanine or tryptophan. A D gene is named only where the DNA matches it firmly. A clone size is listed for some rows: how often the clone was seen (once, few, many), or a class if it is expanded.

V gene	D gene	J gene	clone size	CDR3 DNA	CDR3 protein
TRBV19	.	TRBJ1-1	.	TGTGCCAGTAGTATGGGGGGCGTTGAAGCTTTCTTT	CASSMGGVEAFF
TRBV6-5	.	TRBJ2-2	.	TGTGCCAGCAGTTACGGGTACGACACCGGGGAGCTGTTTTTT	CASSYGYDTGELFF
TRBV19	.	TRBJ2-7	.	TGTGCCAGTAGTATCGCCGGGAACGAGCAGTACTTC	CASSIAGNEQYF
TRBV1	.	TRBJ1-6	.	TGCACCAGCGGAGAACGGGGGGATTCACCCCTCCACTTT	CTSGERGDSPLHF
TRBV2	TRBD1	TRBJ2-7	.	TGTGCCAGCAGGGACACCGGGACAGGGAACTACGAGCAGTACTTC	CASRDTGTGNYEQYF
TRBV7-2	.	TRBJ1-1	once	TGTGCCAGCAGCTTATATTCGTCTGAAGCTTTCTTT	CASSLYSSEAFF
TRBV4-3	TRBD1	TRBJ1-1	.	TGCGCCAGCAGCGAAGGACCGGGACAGGGGAACACTGAAGCTTTCTTT	CASSEGPGQGNTEAFF
TRBV10-3	.	TRBJ2-2	.	TGTGCCACCTACAAGAACACCGGGGAGCTGTTTTTT	CATYKNTGELFF
TRBV5-6	.	TRBJ2-1	.	TGTGCCAGCAGCTTGAGGATCAGGGGAGATTTAAATGAGCAGTTCTTC	CASSLRIRGDLNEQFF
TRBV2	.	TRBJ1-2	.	TGTGCCAGCAGTGATTTAACGGGCCATAACTATGGCTACACCTTC	CASSDLTGHNYGYTF
TRBV27	TRBD1	TRBJ2-1	.	TGTGCCAGCAGTCCCACTCCGACAGGGGCCTACAATGAGCAGTTCTTC	CASSPTPTGAYNEQFF
TRBV9	.	TRBJ1-4	.	TGTGCCAGCAGCGCGCCCGGGACGGACAATGAAAAACTGTTTTTT	CASSAPGTDNEKLFF
TRBV5-1	.	TRBJ1-1	.	TGCGCCAGCAGCTGGATAGGGACGGACACTGAAGCTTTCTTT	CASSWIGTDTEAFF
TRBV4-2	TRBD2	TRBJ2-1	.	TGTGCCAGCAGCCAAACTAGCGGGGCCCACAATGAGCAGTTCTTC	CASSQTSGAHNEQFF
TRBV7-8	.	TRBJ1-2	.	TGTGCCAGCAGCTTAGGACGGGGGGAGGCGTACTATGGCTACACCTTC	CASSLGRGEAYYGYTF
TRBV4-1	.	TRBJ2-2	.	TGCGCCAGCAGCCCAAGCTCAACCACCGGGGAGCTGTTTTTT	CASSPSSTTGELFF